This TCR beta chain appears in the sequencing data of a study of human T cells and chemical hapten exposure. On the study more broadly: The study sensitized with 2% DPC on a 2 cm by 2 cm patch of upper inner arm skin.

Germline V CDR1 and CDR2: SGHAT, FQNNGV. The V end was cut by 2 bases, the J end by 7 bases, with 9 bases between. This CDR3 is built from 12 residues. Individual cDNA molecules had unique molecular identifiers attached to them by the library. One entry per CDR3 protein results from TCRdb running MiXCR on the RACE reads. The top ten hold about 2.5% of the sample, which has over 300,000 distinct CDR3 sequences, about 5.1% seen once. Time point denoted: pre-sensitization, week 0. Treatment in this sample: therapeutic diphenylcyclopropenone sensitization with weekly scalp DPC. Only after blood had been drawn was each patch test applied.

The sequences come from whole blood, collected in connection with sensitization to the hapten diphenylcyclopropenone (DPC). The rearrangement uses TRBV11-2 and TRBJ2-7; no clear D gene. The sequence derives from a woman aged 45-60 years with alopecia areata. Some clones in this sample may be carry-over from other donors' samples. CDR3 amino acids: CASSLSRSEQYF. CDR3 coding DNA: TGTGCCAGCAGCTTAAGCCGTTCGGAGCAGTACTTC.